The 10 T cell receptor beta chains below all came from one sample that was sequenced in a study of blood T cell repertoires in COVID-19. TCRdb keeps only in-frame clones here, not all; method: immunoSEQ multiplex PCR. The sample gives roughly 100,000 clones, under 95% of which show up once; 3.5% to 4% is in the top ten. Sequencing was performed on peripheral blood. The receptors here all came from a woman aged 45-60 years in a cohort sampled during active COVID-19.

The rearrangement links TRBV28 to TRBJ2-7, with a tentative D call TRBD1 (6 bases). The CDR3 totals 17 residues. With 4 bases removed from V and 0 bases from J, the gap between germline ends came to 19 bases. The V gene's germline CDR1 is MDHEN and CDR2 SYDVKM. CDR3 DNA: TGTGCCAGCAGTTCCCCGCCCGGGACAATAGTCTCCTACGAGCAGTACTTC. Its protein is CASSSPPGTIVSYEQYF. Full variable domain (missing parts from reference TRBV28 and TRBJ2-7): DVKVTQSSRYLVKRTGEKVFLECVQDMDHENMFWYRQDPGLGLRLIYFSYDVKMKEKGDIPEGYSVSREKKERFSLILESASTNQTSMYLCASSSPPGTIVSYEQYFGPGTRLTVT.

The rearrangement uses TRBV9 and TRBJ1-6; 12 nucleotides line up with TRBD1. CDR1 and CDR2 (germline): SGDLS, YYNGEE. The CDR3 spans 15 residues. With 4 bases clipped from V and 8 bases from J, the junction kept 4 bases outside the gene matches. Here the CDR3 DNA reads TGTGCCAGCAGCCCGGGACAGGGGGCTTATTCACCCCTCCACTTT. Encoded protein: CASSPGQGAYSPLHF. Complete variable domain (other parts from reference TRBV9 and TRBJ1-6): DSGVTQTPKHLITATGQRVTLRCSPRSGDLSVYWYQQSLDQGLQFLIQYYNGEERAKGNILERFSAQQFPDLHSELNLSSLELGDSALYFCASSPGQGAYSPLHFGNGTRLTVT.

This clone was counted only a few times. The chain recombines TRBV19 with TRBJ1-1, with TRBD1 identical over 8 bases. V shed 5 bases, J shed 9 bases, and the junction held 11 bases outside the gene matches. This CDR3 has 14 residues. Germline CDR1 and CDR2: LNHDA and SQIVND (reference sequence). Here the CDR3 DNA reads TGTGCCAGTAGTCCCCCCCCAGGGGGCGGGAAAGCTTTCTTT. It codes for CASSPPPGGGKAFF.

The gene calls are TRBV6-5 and TRBJ1-1, with TRBD1 as a possible D gene (6 bases). V lost 4 bases and J 0 bases, leaving 12 bases between the germline ends. From germline, CDR1 is MNHEY and CDR2 SVGAGI. This CDR3 comprises 15 residues. CDR3 in amino acids: CASSFGDTLNTEAFF. In nucleotides, the CDR3 is TGTGCCAGCAGTTTCGGGGACACTCTGAACACTGAAGCTTTCTTT.

The chain has TRBV28 and TRBJ1-2; D unclear. The germline gives CDR1 MDHEN, CDR2 SYDVKM. Trimming took off 6 bases at V and 4 bases at J, with 15 bases between the two ends. This CDR3 comprises 14 residues. CDR3 loop: CASRPAGMGYGYTF. Written as DNA, the CDR3 is TGTGCCAGCAGGCCGGCGGGGATGGGCTATGGCTACACCTTC.

This clone was seen a few times. This chain joins TRBV7-8 and TRBJ2-2; 8 bases are a match to TRBD1. After removal of 5 bases from V and 6 bases from J, the junction contained 8 bases not matched to a gene. Germline V lookup: CDR1 SGHVS, CDR2 FQNEAQ. This CDR3 has 15 amino acids. CDR3 nucleotide sequence: TGTGCCAGCAGCGACCGGACAGGGTTCGCCGGGGAGCTGTTTTTT. Translated, it gives CASSDRTGFAGELFF.

The V and J genes are TRBV5-1 and TRBJ2-3; no firm D call. Germline loops: CDR1 SGHRS, CDR2 YFSETQ. This CDR3 spans 14 amino acids. The V end lost 7 bases, the J end lost 2 bases, and 14 bases lay between the germline ends. The CDR3 DNA reads as TGCGCCAGCGGTTGGGCTTTCCCCACAGATACGCAGTATTTT. Its translation: CASGWAFPTDTQYF. The full variable domain, in which reference TRBV5-1 and TRBJ2-3 provide the parts outside the CDR3, is KAGVTQTPRYLIKTRGQQVTLSCSPISGHRSVSWYQQTPGQGLQFLFEYFSETQRNKGNFPGRFSGRQFSNSRSEMNVSTLELGDSALYLCASGWAFPTDTQYFGPGTRLTVL.

This clone has a single count. V and J are TRBV28 and TRBJ1-5, with a weak D call TRBD1 (5 bases). Trimming removed 0 bases from V and 0 bases from J, with 9 bases in between. The germline gives CDR1 MDHEN, CDR2 SYDVKM. The CDR3 contains 16 residues. The CDR3 nucleotides read TGTGCCAGCAGTTTATGGCAGGGCAGTAGCAATCAGCCCCAGCATTTT. It specifies CASSLWQGSSNQPQHF.

Here the CDR3 DNA reads TGCGCCAGCACCCACGGGGGGACCGGGGAGCTGTTTTTT. This codes for CASTHGGTGELFF. V usage is TRBV5-1 and J usage is TRBJ2-2; TRBD2 matches at 7 bases. V was pared by 6 bases and J by 5 bases, with 4 bases of the junction left unmatched. The CDR3 covers 13 residues. Germline assignment: CDR1 SGHRS and CDR2 YFSETQ.

V usage is TRBV10-3 and J usage is TRBJ1-2, with TRBD1 matching 7 bases. Per germline, CDR1 ENHRY and CDR2 SYGVKD. The V segment lost 1 base and the J segment 1 base; nucleotides outside the gene matches: 9. The CDR3 is made up of 17 amino acids. In nucleotides, the CDR3 is TGTGCCATCAGTGAGTATACAACCGGGACAGTTAACTATGGCTACACCTTC. It specifies CAISEYTTGTVNYGYTF.